Each of the 27 T cell receptor beta chains below was sequenced from the same sample in a study of cytomegalovirus exposure and HLA in healthy donors. In the PCR, 60 Vbeta and 13 Jbeta primers were used. Method: immunoSEQ multiplex PCR; TCRdb's copy keeps in-frame clones and lacks some. This sample carries a few hundred thousand clones, 65% to 75% of them seen once, and the ten largest clones take 1.8%. Sequences were obtained from PBMCs. Receptor source: a woman in her twenties or thirties in good health and CMV-seronegative.

The CDR3 protein is CASSQERGGRESAEQYF. The CDR3 region has the DNA TGCGCCAGCAGCCAAGAAAGGGGGGGGCGGGAGTCAGCTGAGCAGTACTTC. The chain uses TRBV4-1 and TRBJ2-7; D is perhaps TRBD2 (7 bases). In germline, CDR1 is MGHRA, CDR2 YSYEKL. The CDR3 has 17 residues. V was shortened by 0 bases and J by 7 bases, with 22 bases between the two germline ends.

V and J are TRBV10-3 and TRBJ2-1; D might be TRBD1 (6 bases). Trimming stripped 6 bases from V and 6 bases from J, with 9 bases between. CDR1 and CDR2 (germline): ENHRY, SYGVKD. This CDR3 has 12 residues. The CDR3 region has the DNA TGTGCCATCAGGGAAGGGGGCAATGAGCAGTTCTTC. Translated, it gives CAIREGGNEQFF.

V and J are TRBV11-1 and TRBJ1-4; 7 nucleotides match TRBD1. CDR1 is SGHAT and CDR2 is FQDESV in the germline V gene (reference sequence). CDR3 length equals 13 residues. The V and J ends lost 2 bases and 7 bases, in that order; junction bases with no gene match: 1. The CDR3 bases are TGTGCCAGCAGCTTAAACAGGGGTGAAAAACTGTTTTTT. This gives the protein CASSLNRGEKLFF.

About this clone itself: At one boundary the junction diverges from the germline segment, which might be a read error. The V gene is TRBV10-3, the J gene TRBJ2-5, with 11 bases that match TRBD2. The CDR3 consists of 17 residues. Germline assignment: CDR1 ENHRY and CDR2 SYGVKD. As DNA, the CDR3 is TGTGTCATCAGTGAGAGCCTAGCGGGAGGTGACCAAGAGACCCAGTACTTC. Translated: CVISESLAGGDQETQYF.

The chain uses TRBV9 and TRBJ1-1; no clear D gene. CDR3 size: 12 residues. Trimming shortened V by 1 base and J by 4 bases, and 5 bases separated the two germline ends. In germline, CDR1 is SGDLS, CDR2 YYNGEE. The CDR3 DNA sequence: TGTGCCAGCAGCGTACACGGCACTGAAGCTTTCTTT. Protein product: CASSVHGTEAFF.

The chain is built from TRBV5-6 and TRBJ1-2; D is possibly TRBD1 (5 bases). Germline lookup yields CDR1 SGHDT and CDR2 YYEEEE. Trimming removed 5 bases at V and 8 bases at J, with 19 bases between. CDR3 length: 14 amino acids. The CDR3 reads CASRGTQSLGGYTF. CDR3 coding DNA: TGTGCCAGCAGGGGGACTCAATCCCTGGGGGGCTACACCTTC.

This chain links TRBV13 with TRBJ2-5; TRBD1 matches 7 bases. Germline V gene lookup returns CDR1 PRHDT and CDR2 FYEKMQ (reference sequence). The V gene end was trimmed by 5 bases and the J gene end by 1 base; junction bases not matched to a gene: 10. The length of the CDR3 is 16 residues. This CDR3 reads CASSTGTAHAQETQYF. The CDR3 bases are TGTGCCAGCAGCACGGGGACAGCCCACGCCCAAGAGACCCAGTACTTC.

This clone was observed a handful of times. V is TRBV2 and J is TRBJ1-2; D is undetermined. The CDR3 is made up of 13 amino acids. V dropped 8 bases and J dropped 4 bases, with 14 bases sitting between them. The germline gives CDR1 SNHLY, CDR2 FYNNEI. The CDR3 bases are TGTGCCAGCCTTCTGCAGGATCCCTATGGCTACACCTTC. It codes for CASLLQDPYGYTF. The whole variable domain, remainder taken from reference TRBV2 and TRBJ1-2, is EPEVTQTPSHQVTQMGQEVILRCVPISNHLYFYWYRQILGQKVEFLVSFYNNEISEKSEIFDDQFSVERPDGSNFTLKIRSTKLEDSAMYFCASLLQDPYGYTFGSGTRLTVV.

V and J are TRBV5-1 and TRBJ2-5, with TRBD2 as a possible D gene (5 bases). CDR1 SGHRS and CDR2 YFSETQ come from the germline V gene. V was clipped by 0 bases and J by 5 bases, with 14 bases between them. The CDR3 sequence is 15 residues long. CDR3: CASSLDTGNGETQYF. CDR3 coding DNA: TGCGCCAGCAGCTTGGATACGGGAAATGGGGAGACCCAGTACTTC. Based on the CDR3 plus reference TRBV5-1 and TRBJ2-5, the full variable domain is KAGVTQTPRYLIKTRGQQVTLSCSPISGHRSVSWYQQTPGQGLQFLFEYFSETQRNKGNFPGRFSGRQFSNSRSEMNVSTLELGDSALYLCASSLDTGNGETQYFGPGTRLLVL.

The rearrangement links TRBV5-8 to TRBJ2-7, with 11 bases lining up with TRBD2. Trimming at V came to 1 base and at J to 7 bases, leaving 7 bases not matched to a gene. The CDR3 covers 15 residues. Germline V gives CDR1 SGHTS, CDR2 YDEGEE. The CDR3 spells CASSLTSGGPTEQYF. In nucleotides, the CDR3 is TGTGCCAGCAGCTTGACTAGCGGGGGACCCACGGAGCAGTACTTC.

The sample holds a few counts of this clone. The chain employs TRBV27 and TRBJ1-1; no clear D gene. The CDR3 extends over 13 amino acids. Trimming shortened V by 3 bases and J by 1 base, and 6 bases separated the two germline ends. CDR1 MNHEY and CDR2 SMNVEV come from the germline V gene (reference sequence). CDR3 loop: CASSLSENTEAFF. CDR3 DNA sequence: TGTGCCAGCAGTTTGTCAGAGAACACTGAAGCTTTCTTT.

The gene calls are TRBV7-9 and TRBJ1-2, with a possible D match to TRBD1 (6 bases). Germline lookup yields CDR1 SEHNR and CDR2 FQNEAQ (reference sequence). Trimming removed 4 bases at V and 1 base at J, with 16 bases between. The CDR3 is made up of 16 amino acids. The CDR3 sequence is CASSSGQNRVNYGYTF. DNA of the CDR3: TGTGCCAGCAGCTCGGGACAAAACCGGGTTAACTATGGCTACACCTTC.

The rearrangement links TRBV5-1 to TRBJ2-7, with 7 bases lining up with TRBD1. The CDR3 totals 14 residues. Germline V gene sequence: CDR1 SGHRS, CDR2 YFSETQ. J gave up 9 bases and V 7 bases, and 16 bases lay outside the gene matches. CDR3 amino acids: CASRDSDGVNGQYF. CDR3 nucleotides: TGCGCCAGCCGGGACAGTGACGGTGTCAATGGGCAGTACTTC.

The sample holds one count of this clone. The genes are TRBV6-6 and TRBJ2-5, with D perhaps matching TRBD2 (6 bases). The tail of the sequence fits TRBJ2-7 better, so the J call may be wrong. CDR1 and CDR2 from the germline V gene are MNHNY and SVGAGI (reference sequence). The CDR3 has 13 residues. The CDR3 reads CASSYGGYYEQYF. The CDR3 DNA sequence: TGTGCCAGCAGTTACGGGGGGTACTACGAGCAGTACTTC.

This clone was counted once. This chain connects TRBV10-1 to TRBJ2-3, with D perhaps matching TRBD2 (6 bases). This CDR3 spans 15 amino acids. The V gene lost 2 bases and the J gene lost 3 bases, with 12 bases spanning the gap. The V gene's germline CDR1 is WNHNN and CDR2 SYGVQD (reference sequence). The CDR3 region is CASSEAVGGTDTQYF. In DNA form, the CDR3 reads TGCGCCAGCAGTGAGGCGGTGGGGGGTACAGATACGCAGTATTTT.

This clone is a singleton in its sample. The genes are TRBV29-1 and TRBJ1-5, with a possible D match to TRBD1 (5 bases). This CDR3 region has 13 residues. Trimming pared 6 bases from V and 5 bases from J, leaving 14 bases between. From germline, CDR1 is SQVTM and CDR2 ANQGSEA. The CDR3 DNA reads TGCAGCGTGGCTCAGGGTCGCGATCAGCCCCAGCATTTT. Its protein product is CSVAQGRDQPQHF.

The rearrangement uses TRBV5-5 and TRBJ1-4; D possibly corresponds to TRBD1 (5 bases). Germline values: CDR1 SGHKS, CDR2 YYEKEE (reference sequence). CDR3 length equals 14 residues. V lost 2 bases and J 3 bases, leaving 8 bases between the germline ends. CDR3 coding DNA: TGTGCCAGCAGCTTAGCGGGGCCTAATGAAAAACTGTTTTTT. Translated: CASSLAGPNEKLFF.

This rearrangement joins TRBV7-2 to TRBJ2-5; a weak D match, TRBD1 (6 bases). CDR3 length: 18 residues. V was shortened by 2 bases and J by 4 bases, with 23 bases between the two germline ends. The germline V gene has CDR1 SGHTA and CDR2 FQGNSA. The CDR3: CASSLNYREKGLGETQYF. The DNA for the CDR3 is TGTGCCAGCAGCTTAAATTACAGGGAAAAGGGCTTGGGAGAGACCCAGTACTTC.

V is TRBV14 and J is TRBJ2-7, with 7 positions matching TRBD2. V shed 0 bases, J shed 5 bases, and the junction held 7 bases outside the gene matches. Germline V gene lookup returns CDR1 SGHDN and CDR2 FVKESK. This CDR3 has 15 residues. CDR3 region: CASSQEGGGVDEQYF. The CDR3 DNA reads TGTGCCAGCAGCCAAGAGGGTGGGGGGGTCGACGAGCAGTACTTC.

This clone was detected a few times. The junction differs from germline at one of its ends, possibly a read error. Other DNA sequences of this sample code for an identical CDR3. This chain connects TRBV2 to TRBJ1-6, with 8 bases fitting TRBD1. This CDR3 has 17 amino acids. Germline V gives CDR1 SNHLY, CDR2 FYNNEI. The CDR3 sequence: CASSEYGQGHNNSPLHF. CDR3 coding DNA: TGTGCCAGCAGTGAATACGGACAGGGCCACAATAATTCCCCCCTCCACTTT.

The CDR3 sequence: CAWSVLAAFTDTQYF. The CDR3 DNA sequence: TGTGCCTGGAGTGTACTAGCGGCTTTCACAGATACGCAGTATTTT. This chain joins TRBV30 and TRBJ2-3; 8 bases match TRBD2. The germline V gene encodes CDR1 GTSNPN and CDR2 SVGIG (reference sequence). This CDR3 region has 15 residues. The trim removed 0 bases at V and 2 bases at J, leaving 4 bases unmatched.

This clone was found a few times. The chain links TRBV14 to TRBJ1-2; maybe TRBD1 (6 bases). Trimming took off 4 bases at V and 5 bases at J, with 8 bases between the two ends. Germline V gene sequence: CDR1 SGHDN, CDR2 FVKESK. The CDR3 loop spans 12 amino acids. This CDR3 is CASSPGQYGYTF. The CDR3 DNA sequence: TGTGCCAGCAGCCCCGGACAGTATGGCTACACCTTC.

This clone turned up a few times. The genes are TRBV13 and TRBJ2-1, with TRBD2 matching 8 bases. Germline V gives CDR1 PRHDT, CDR2 FYEKMQ (reference sequence). The trim removed 5 bases at V and 6 bases at J, leaving 15 bases unmatched. This CDR3 contains 17 residues. The CDR3 loop reads CASSLNTGTRISNEQFF. The CDR3 DNA reads TGTGCCAGCAGCCTAAACACCGGGACTAGGATTTCCAATGAGCAGTTCTTC. Full variable domain (rest looked up from reference TRBV13 and TRBJ2-1): AAGVIQSPRHLIKEKRETATLKCYPIPRHDTVYWYQQGPGQDPQFLISFYEKMQSDKGSIPDRFSAQQFSDYHSELNMSSLELGDSALYFCASSLNTGTRISNEQFFGPGTRLTVL.

Here the CDR3 DNA reads TGTGCCAGCAGCGTAGGGGGTGATTGGGACAGGTGGAATCAGCCCCAGCATTTT. It specifies CASSVGGDWDRWNQPQHF. The gene calls are TRBV9 and TRBJ1-5, with 8 bases matching TRBD1. This CDR3 comprises 18 residues. Unmatched junction bases numbered 12, after V lost 0 bases and J lost 4 bases. Germline V CDR1 and CDR2: SGDLS, YYNGEE. The full variable domain, completed using reference TRBV9 and TRBJ1-5, is DSGVTQTPKHLITATGQRVTLRCSPRSGDLSVYWYQQSLDQGLQFLIQYYNGEERAKGNILERFSAQQFPDLHSELNLSSLELGDSALYFCASSVGGDWDRWNQPQHFGDGTRLSIL.

The J gene is TRBJ1-2, the V gene TRBV12-5, with 10 bases identical to TRBD1. The CDR3 contains 20 residues. V lost 2 bases to trimming and J lost 5 bases; unmatched junction nucleotides: 20. Germline loops: CDR1 LGHNT, CDR2 FRNRAP. CDR3 sequence (DNA): TGTGCTAGTGGTTTGTCAAACTTCCGGGACAGGGGCTGGAAACGGTATGGCTACACCTTC. Protein sequence: CASGLSNFRDRGWKRYGYTF.

The chain is built from TRBV6-5 and TRBJ1-5; D ambiguous. The V end lost 8 bases, the J end lost 5 bases, and 19 bases lay between the germline ends. CDR3 length: 15 amino acids. From germline, CDR1 is MNHEY and CDR2 SVGAGI. The CDR3 reads CASDEGNLEDQPQHF. In DNA, the CDR3 is TGTGCCAGCGACGAGGGAAACTTGGAGGATCAGCCCCAGCATTTT.

This clone was observed a single time. The chain has TRBV30 and TRBJ2-5; TRBD2 agrees at 7 bases. The DNA end lines up better with TRBJ2-7; the J call may be wrong. CDR3 length: 13 residues. Germline lookup yields CDR1 GTSNPN and CDR2 SVGIG (reference sequence). CDR3 nucleotides: TGTGCCTGGTCTTGGACTAGCTCCTACGAGCAGTACTTC. As protein: CAWSWTSSYEQYF.